This passage covers 23 T cell receptor beta chains from one sample sequenced in a study of T cell responses to AZD1222 COVID-19 vaccine. Assay used: immunoSEQ multiplex PCR; TCRdb lists only in-frame clones, some missing. Among roughly 140,000 clones, roughly 88% were seen once, and the ten largest hold about 2%. Sample: peripheral blood, taken 28 days after the second AZD1222 dose. Receptors originate from an adult who received the AZD1222 COVID-19 vaccine.

The chain joins TRBV19 to TRBJ1-6; 7 nucleotides align to TRBD1. J gave up 5 bases and V 4 bases, and 8 bases lay outside the gene matches. The CDR3 runs to 16 residues. The germline V gene has CDR1 LNHDA and CDR2 SQIVND (reference sequence). CDR3 DNA sequence: TGTGCCAGTAGTACCAACAGGGGAGTCGATAATTCACCCCTCCACTTT. Translated, it gives CASSTNRGVDNSPLHF.

The V and J genes are TRBV9 and TRBJ1-1; 8 bases are shared with TRBD1. This CDR3 has 12 amino acids. CDR1 is SGDLS and CDR2 is YYNGEE in the germline V gene. Trimming at V came to 0 bases and at J to 10 bases, leaving 2 bases not matched to a gene. This CDR3 is CASSVATGGAFF. Here the CDR3 DNA reads TGTGCCAGCAGCGTAGCCACAGGGGGAGCTTTCTTT.

This rearrangement joins TRBV27 to TRBJ1-1; tentatively, D is TRBD1 (6 bases). Per germline, CDR1 MNHEY and CDR2 SMNVEV (reference sequence). Trimming stripped 5 bases from V and 5 bases from J, with 12 bases between. This CDR3 is built from 13 residues. The CDR3 protein is CASSAGVTTEAFF. Here the CDR3 DNA reads TGTGCCAGCAGTGCAGGGGTCACGACTGAAGCTTTCTTT.

This clone was detected once. The V and J genes are TRBV2 and TRBJ2-2, with 10 bases fitting TRBD1. Germline-derived CDR1 and CDR2 are SNHLY and FYNNEI. The CDR3 is made up of 16 amino acids. J gave up 6 bases and V 3 bases, and 7 bases lay outside the gene matches. The CDR3 here is CASSDPIGTGAGELFF. The CDR3 nucleotides are TGTGCCAGCAGTGACCCGATTGGGACAGGGGCCGGGGAGCTGTTTTTT.

The genes are TRBV5-5 and TRBJ1-2; maybe TRBD1 (5 bases). Trimming pared 2 bases from V and 6 bases from J, leaving 20 bases between. Germline CDR1 reads SGHKS; CDR2 reads YYEKEE (reference sequence). This CDR3 is built from 16 residues. The CDR3 DNA reads as TGTGCCAGCAGCTTTGGGATTACAGGATCTAAAGATGGCTACACCTTC. Amino acids: CASSFGITGSKDGYTF.

The chain employs TRBV6-6 and TRBJ2-3; D gene ambiguous. Per germline, CDR1 MNHNY and CDR2 SVGAGI (reference sequence). V was trimmed by 10 bases and J by 1 base, leaving 12 bases between them. The CDR3 runs to 13 residues. In DNA form, the CDR3 reads TGTGCCACCCAGTCTGGGGGCACAGATACGCAGTATTTT. Translating it yields CATQSGGTDTQYF.

The chain uses TRBV5-4 and TRBJ2-5, with D possibly matching TRBD1 (6 bases). Per germline, CDR1 SGHNT and CDR2 YYREEE (reference sequence). The CDR3 runs to 16 residues. With 0 bases removed from V and 5 bases from J, the gap between germline ends came to 17 bases. The CDR3 loop reads CASSLVGDTPGETQYF. In DNA, the CDR3 is TGTGCCAGCAGCTTGGTCGGGGACACCCCGGGGGAGACCCAGTACTTC.

The CDR3 bases are TGTGCCAGCAGCTTAGGAGGGGTTGGGGGCACTGAAGCTTTCTTT. It encodes CASSLGGVGGTEAFF. The V and J genes are TRBV7-9 and TRBJ1-1; possible D gene TRBD1, 5 bases. CDR3 length: 15 amino acids. V lost 1 base and J lost 4, with 13 bases in between. Germline CDR1 is SEHNR and CDR2 is FQNEAQ (reference sequence).

This chain links TRBV6-5 with TRBJ1-1; TRBD1 is a possible D gene (6 bases). CDR1 and CDR2 from the germline V gene are MNHEY and SVGAGI. This CDR3 has 14 amino acids. Trimming left V 0 bases short and J 11 bases short, with 16 bases between. The CDR3: CASSYSEGGLGAFF. For the CDR3, the DNA is TGTGCCAGCAGTTACTCGGAGGGGGGTTTGGGTGCTTTCTTT.

J is TRBJ1-1 and V is TRBV19; D is uncertain. The V gene lost 8 bases and the J gene lost 6 bases, with 19 bases spanning the gap. This CDR3 region has 14 residues. CDR1 LNHDA and CDR2 SQIVND come from the germline V gene (reference sequence). CDR3 protein: CASLHQFGTSEAFF. CDR3 bases: TGTGCCAGTCTTCACCAGTTCGGCACGTCTGAAGCTTTCTTT.

The genes are TRBV3-1 (or the pseudogene TRBV3-2) and TRBJ2-7; the match to TRBD1 covers 7 bases. The ends lost 4 bases at V and 2 bases at J; junction bases unmatched: 5. The CDR3 covers 14 residues. Germline lookup yields CDR1 LGHDT and CDR2 YNNKEL (reference sequence). As DNA, the CDR3 is TGTGCCAGCAGCCCCCAGACAGGGCCCTACGAGCAGTACTTC. As protein: CASSPQTGPYEQYF.

The rearrangement joins TRBV2 to TRBJ1-3; possible D gene TRBD1, 6 bases. The V gene lost 7 bases and the J gene lost 4 bases, with 11 bases spanning the gap. The CDR3 totals 13 residues. The germline gives CDR1 SNHLY, CDR2 FYNNEI. The CDR3 region has the DNA TGTGCCAGCACCGAGGGGGGGGGAAACACCATATATTTT. Residues: CASTEGGGNTIYF.

This chain links TRBV7-9 with TRBJ1-4, with D tentatively TRBD1 (5 bases). CDR3 length equals 13 residues. Germline V gives CDR1 SEHNR, CDR2 FQNEAQ (reference sequence). V gave up 4 bases and J gave up 12 bases, with 15 bases separating them. CDR3 nucleotide sequence: TGTGCCAGCAGCTCCCGAGGGGTGGGTGAACTGTTTTTT. Translation: CASSSRGVGELFF.

Details on this clone: The junction departs from the called germline gene at one end, perhaps through a read error. The genes are TRBV2 and TRBJ1-6; tentatively, D is TRBD1 (6 bases). Per the germline V gene, CDR1 is SNHLY and CDR2 is FYNNEI. CDR3 length: 11 residues. The DNA of the CDR3 is TGTGCCAGCAGTGATAATGGGGACACCGCCTTT. Amino acids: CASSDNGDTAF.

V usage is TRBV6-5 and J usage is TRBJ1-5, with D possibly being TRBD1 (5 bases). The germline CDR1 and CDR2 sequences are MNHEY and SVGAGI. Trimming took 0 bases from V and 6 from J, leaving 12 bases between them. The CDR3 contains 15 residues. CDR3 nucleotide sequence: TGTGCCAGCAGTTACTCTCCCCAGGGCGGTCAGCCCCAGCATTTT. Protein sequence: CASSYSPQGGQPQHF.

In nucleotides, the CDR3 is TGTGCCAGTAGCCCACTGCCTGGACAGGGGATGAACACTGAAGCTTTCTTT. This encodes CASSPLPGQGMNTEAFF. The gene calls are TRBV19 and TRBJ1-1, with 9 bases fitting TRBD1. J lost 0 bases, V lost 6 bases, and 11 bases had no gene match. The CDR3 covers 17 residues. Germline values: CDR1 LNHDA, CDR2 SQIVND (reference sequence).

This clone showed up just a few times. The chain links TRBV2 to TRBJ1-2; the D gene is possibly TRBD1 (6 bases). Germline V gives CDR1 SNHLY, CDR2 FYNNEI. CDR3 length equals 14 residues. V lost 6 bases and J lost 5, with 16 bases in between. The chain's CDR3 is CASRLRGARYGYTF. In DNA, the CDR3 is TGTGCCAGCAGGCTCCGGGGGGCGCGGTATGGCTACACCTTC.

The chain recombines TRBV9 with TRBJ1-1, with D possibly matching TRBD1 (5 bases). V was cut by 0 bases and J by 4 bases, with 19 bases left in between. This CDR3 has 17 residues. The germline V gene encodes CDR1 SGDLS and CDR2 YYNGEE. The CDR3 protein is CASSVDSRSQGRTEAFF. Written as DNA, the CDR3 is TGTGCCAGCAGCGTAGACTCCAGGAGCCAGGGACGCACTGAAGCTTTCTTT. Combining the CDR3 with reference TRBV9 and TRBJ1-1 gives the whole variable domain DSGVTQTPKHLITATGQRVTLRCSPRSGDLSVYWYQQSLDQGLQFLIQYYNGEERAKGNILERFSAQQFPDLHSELNLSSLELGDSALYFCASSVDSRSQGRTEAFFGQGTRLTVV.

This chain uses TRBV2 with TRBJ2-2; D uncertain. V dropped 10 bases and J dropped 0 bases, with 12 bases sitting between them. CDR1 and CDR2 (germline): SNHLY, FYNNEI. The CDR3 extends over 14 amino acids. This CDR3 is CAKADISNTGELFF. In DNA form, the CDR3 reads TGTGCCAAGGCCGACATCTCGAACACCGGGGAGCTGTTTTTT.

CDR3 region: CASSLEQNRNTIYF. The CDR3 region has the DNA TGTGCCAGCAGCTTGGAACAGAATAGAAACACCATATATTTT. The V and J genes are TRBV5-6 and TRBJ1-3; D is unresolved. V lost 0 bases and J lost 5, with 9 bases in between. CDR1 is SGHDT and CDR2 is YYEEEE in the germline V gene. This CDR3 has 14 residues.

This clone was seen just once. The chain uses TRBV2 and TRBJ1-5; unclear D gene. The ends were cut back, 8 bases at V and 1 base at J, with 6 bases in the middle. CDR1 is SNHLY and CDR2 is FYNNEI in the germline V gene. There are 12 residues in the CDR3. CDR3 nucleotides: TGTGCCAGCCGACCAAGCAATCAGCCCCAGCATTTT. This translates into CASRPSNQPQHF.

Written as DNA, the CDR3 is TGTGCCAGTAAAGAGGGGGTTTTCGGTGGAAACACCATATATTTT. It translates to CASKEGVFGGNTIYF. The chain links TRBV6-5 to TRBJ1-3; a weak D match, TRBD1 (6 bases). Germline-derived CDR1 and CDR2 are MNHEY and SVGAGI. V was cut by 9 bases and J by 3 bases, with 18 bases left in between. This CDR3 contains 15 residues.

The V call is TRBV11-2, the J call TRBJ2-2; tentatively, D is TRBD1 (6 bases). CDR3 length equals 16 residues. Between the trimmed V and J ends, which lost 5 bases and 0 bases, there was a span of 13 bases. Germline CDR1 SGHAT, CDR2 FQNNGV. The CDR3, as DNA: TGTGCCAGCAGCACTCCTGAGGGGGCGAACACCGGGGAGCTGTTTTTT. This encodes CASSTPEGANTGELFF. Full variable domain (outside the CDR3, taken from reference TRBV11-2 and TRBJ2-2): EAGVAQSPRYKIIEKRQSVAFWCNPISGHATLYWYQQILGQGPKLLIQFQNNGVVDDSQLPKDRFSAERLKGVDSTLKIQPAKLEDSAVYLCASSTPEGANTGELFFGEGSRLTVL.